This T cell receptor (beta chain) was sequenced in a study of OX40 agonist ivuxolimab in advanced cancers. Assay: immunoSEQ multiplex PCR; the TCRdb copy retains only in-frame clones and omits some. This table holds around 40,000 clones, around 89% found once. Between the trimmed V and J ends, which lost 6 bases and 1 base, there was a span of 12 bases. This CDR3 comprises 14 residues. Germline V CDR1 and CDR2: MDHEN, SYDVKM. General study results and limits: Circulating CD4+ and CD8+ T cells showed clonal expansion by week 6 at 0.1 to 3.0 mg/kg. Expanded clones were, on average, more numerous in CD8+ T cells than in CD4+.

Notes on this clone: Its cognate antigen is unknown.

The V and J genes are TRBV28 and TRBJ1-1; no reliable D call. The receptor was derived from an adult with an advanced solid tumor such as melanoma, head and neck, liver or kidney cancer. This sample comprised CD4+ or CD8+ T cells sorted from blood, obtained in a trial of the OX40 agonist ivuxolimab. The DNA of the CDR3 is TGTGCCAGCAGCACCAGGAGGTGGAACACTGAAGCTTTCTTT. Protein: CASSTRRWNTEAFF.